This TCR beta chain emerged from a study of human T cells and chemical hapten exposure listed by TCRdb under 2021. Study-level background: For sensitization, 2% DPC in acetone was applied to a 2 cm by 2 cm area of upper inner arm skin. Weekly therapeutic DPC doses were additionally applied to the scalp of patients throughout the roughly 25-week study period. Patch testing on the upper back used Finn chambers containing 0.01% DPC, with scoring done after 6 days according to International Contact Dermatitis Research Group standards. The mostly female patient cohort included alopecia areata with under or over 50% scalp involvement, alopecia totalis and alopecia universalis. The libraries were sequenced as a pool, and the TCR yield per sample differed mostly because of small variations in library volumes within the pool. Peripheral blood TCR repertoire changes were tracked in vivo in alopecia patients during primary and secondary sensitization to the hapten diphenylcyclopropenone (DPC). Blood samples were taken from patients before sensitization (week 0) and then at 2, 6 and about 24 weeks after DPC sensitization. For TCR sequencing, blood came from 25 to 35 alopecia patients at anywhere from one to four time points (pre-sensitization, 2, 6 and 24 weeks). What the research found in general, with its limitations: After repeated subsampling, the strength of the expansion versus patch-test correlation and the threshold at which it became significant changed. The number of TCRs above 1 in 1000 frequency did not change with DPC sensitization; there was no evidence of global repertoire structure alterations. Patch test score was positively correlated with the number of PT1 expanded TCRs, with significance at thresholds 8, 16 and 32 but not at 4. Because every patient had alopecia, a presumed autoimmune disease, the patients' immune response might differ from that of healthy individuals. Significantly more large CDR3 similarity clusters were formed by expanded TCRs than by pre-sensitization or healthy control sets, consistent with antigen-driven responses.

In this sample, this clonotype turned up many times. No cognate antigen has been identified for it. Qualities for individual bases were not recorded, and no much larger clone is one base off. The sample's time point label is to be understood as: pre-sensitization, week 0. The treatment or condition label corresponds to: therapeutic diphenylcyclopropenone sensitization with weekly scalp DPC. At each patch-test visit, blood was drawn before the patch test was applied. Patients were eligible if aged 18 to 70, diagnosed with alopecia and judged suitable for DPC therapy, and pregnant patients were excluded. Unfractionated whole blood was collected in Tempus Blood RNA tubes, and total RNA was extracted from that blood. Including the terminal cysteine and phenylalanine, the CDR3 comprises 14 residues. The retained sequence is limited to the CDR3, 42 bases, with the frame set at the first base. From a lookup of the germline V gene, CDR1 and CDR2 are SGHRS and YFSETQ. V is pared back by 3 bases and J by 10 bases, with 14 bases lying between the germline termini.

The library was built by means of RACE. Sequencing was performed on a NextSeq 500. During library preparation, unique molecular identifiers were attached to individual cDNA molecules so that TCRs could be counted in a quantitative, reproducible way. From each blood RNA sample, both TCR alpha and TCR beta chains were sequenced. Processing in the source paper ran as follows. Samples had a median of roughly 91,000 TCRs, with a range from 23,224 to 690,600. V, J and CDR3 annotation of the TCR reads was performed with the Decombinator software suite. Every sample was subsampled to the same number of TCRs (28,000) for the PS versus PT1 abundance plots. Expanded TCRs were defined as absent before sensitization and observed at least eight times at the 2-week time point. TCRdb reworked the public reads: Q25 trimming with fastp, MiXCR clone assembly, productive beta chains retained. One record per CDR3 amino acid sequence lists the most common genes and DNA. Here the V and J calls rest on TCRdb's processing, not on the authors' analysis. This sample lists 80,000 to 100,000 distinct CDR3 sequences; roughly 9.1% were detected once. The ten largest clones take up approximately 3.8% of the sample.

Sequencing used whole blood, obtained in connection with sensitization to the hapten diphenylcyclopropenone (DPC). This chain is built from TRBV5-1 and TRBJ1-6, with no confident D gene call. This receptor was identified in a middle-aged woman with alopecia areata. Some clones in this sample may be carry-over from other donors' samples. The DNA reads TGCGCCAGCAGCTCCTCATACTTCGGGTCACCCCTCCACTTT. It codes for CASSSSYFGSPLHF. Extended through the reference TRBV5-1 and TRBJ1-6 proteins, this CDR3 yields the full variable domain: KAGVTQTPRYLIKTRGQQVTLSCSPISGHRSVSWYQQTPGQGLQFLFEYFSETQRNKGNFPGRFSGRQFSNSRSEMNVSTLELGDSALYLCASSSSYFGSPLHFGNGTRLTVT.